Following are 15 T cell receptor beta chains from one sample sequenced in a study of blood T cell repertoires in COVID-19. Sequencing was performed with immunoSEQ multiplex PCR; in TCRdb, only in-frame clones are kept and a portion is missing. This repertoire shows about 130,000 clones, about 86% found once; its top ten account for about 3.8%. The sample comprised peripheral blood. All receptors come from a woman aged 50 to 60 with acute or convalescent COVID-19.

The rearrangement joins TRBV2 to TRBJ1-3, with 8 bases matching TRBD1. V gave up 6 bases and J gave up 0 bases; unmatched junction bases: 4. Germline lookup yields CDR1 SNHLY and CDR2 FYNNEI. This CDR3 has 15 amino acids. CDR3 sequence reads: CASRADRASGNTIYF. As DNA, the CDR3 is TGTGCCAGCAGAGCGGACAGGGCCTCTGGAAACACCATATATTTT.

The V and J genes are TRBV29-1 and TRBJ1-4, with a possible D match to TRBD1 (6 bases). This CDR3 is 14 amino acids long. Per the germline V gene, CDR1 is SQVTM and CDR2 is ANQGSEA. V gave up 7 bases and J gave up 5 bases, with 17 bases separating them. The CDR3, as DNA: TGCAGCGCAAAGCCCCGGGACATAAATGAAAAACTGTTTTTT. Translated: CSAKPRDINEKLFF.

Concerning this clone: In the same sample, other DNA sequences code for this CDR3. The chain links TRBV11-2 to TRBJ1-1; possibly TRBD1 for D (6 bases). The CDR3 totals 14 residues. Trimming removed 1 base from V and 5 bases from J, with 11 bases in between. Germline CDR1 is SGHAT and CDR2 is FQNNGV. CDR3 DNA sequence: TGTGCCAGCAGCTTAGTAGGGGGTGAGACTGAAGCTTTCTTT. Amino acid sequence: CASSLVGGETEAFF.

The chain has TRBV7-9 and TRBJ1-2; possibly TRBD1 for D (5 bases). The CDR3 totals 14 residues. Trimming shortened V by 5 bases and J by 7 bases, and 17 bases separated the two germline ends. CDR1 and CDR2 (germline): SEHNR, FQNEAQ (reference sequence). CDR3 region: CASSIAGKPGGYTF. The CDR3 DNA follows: TGTGCCAGCAGCATTGCAGGGAAGCCGGGTGGCTACACCTTC.

The CDR3 DNA follows: TGTGCCAGCAGTTTATCAGGACAGGGTACATTCCTCTTTGGGGCCAACGTCCTGACTTTC. Translation: CASSLSGQGTFLFGANVLTF. The chain links TRBV27 to TRBJ2-6; 8 nucleotides line up with TRBD1. This CDR3 contains 20 residues. The germline CDR1 and CDR2 sequences are MNHEY and SMNVEV (reference sequence). J lost 3 bases, V lost 0 bases, and 13 bases had no gene match.

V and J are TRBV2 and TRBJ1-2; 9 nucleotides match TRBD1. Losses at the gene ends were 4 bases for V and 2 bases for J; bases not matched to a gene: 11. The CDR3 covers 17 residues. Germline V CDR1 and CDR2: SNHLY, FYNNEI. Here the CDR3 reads CASSGAPGGQGNYGYTF. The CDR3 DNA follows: TGTGCCAGCAGTGGAGCGCCGGGGGGACAGGGAAACTATGGCTACACCTTC.

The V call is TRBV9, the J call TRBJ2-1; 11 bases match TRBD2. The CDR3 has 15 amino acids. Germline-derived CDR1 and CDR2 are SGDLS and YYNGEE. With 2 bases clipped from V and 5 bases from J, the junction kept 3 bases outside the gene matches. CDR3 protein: CASSVTSGTDNEQFF. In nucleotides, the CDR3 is TGTGCCAGCAGCGTGACTAGCGGGACCGACAATGAGCAGTTCTTC.

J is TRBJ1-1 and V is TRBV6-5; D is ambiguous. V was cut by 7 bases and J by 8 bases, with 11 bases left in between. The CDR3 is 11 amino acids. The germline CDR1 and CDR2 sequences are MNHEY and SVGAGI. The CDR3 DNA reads TGTGCCAGCATGGCACAGAGAGAAGCTTTCTTT. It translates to CASMAQREAFF.

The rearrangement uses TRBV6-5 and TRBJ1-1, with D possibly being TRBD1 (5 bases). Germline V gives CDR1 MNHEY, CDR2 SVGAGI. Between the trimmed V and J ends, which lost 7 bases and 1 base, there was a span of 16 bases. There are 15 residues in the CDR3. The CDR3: CASIQEGSRNTEAFF. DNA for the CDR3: TGTGCCAGCATCCAGGAGGGGAGCCGGAACACTGAAGCTTTCTTT.

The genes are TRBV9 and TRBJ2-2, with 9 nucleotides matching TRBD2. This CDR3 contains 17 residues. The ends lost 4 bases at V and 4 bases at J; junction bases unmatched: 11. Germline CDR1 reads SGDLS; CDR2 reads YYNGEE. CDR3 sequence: CASSPSPLAGSTGELFF. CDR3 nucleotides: TGTGCCAGCAGCCCATCCCCCCTAGCGGGGTCCACCGGGGAGCTGTTTTTT.

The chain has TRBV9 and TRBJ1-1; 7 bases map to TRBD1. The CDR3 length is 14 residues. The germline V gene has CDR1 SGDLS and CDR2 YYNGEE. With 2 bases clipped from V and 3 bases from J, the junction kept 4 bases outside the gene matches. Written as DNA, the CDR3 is TGTGCCAGCAGCGTTACCCAGGGGGACACTGAAGCTTTCTTT. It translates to CASSVTQGDTEAFF.

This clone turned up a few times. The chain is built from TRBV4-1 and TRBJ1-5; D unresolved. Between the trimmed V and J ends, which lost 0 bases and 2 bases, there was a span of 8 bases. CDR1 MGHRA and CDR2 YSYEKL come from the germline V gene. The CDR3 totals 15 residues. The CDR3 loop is CASSQEDGGNQPQHF. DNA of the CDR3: TGCGCCAGCAGCCAAGAGGACGGGGGCAATCAGCCCCAGCATTTT.

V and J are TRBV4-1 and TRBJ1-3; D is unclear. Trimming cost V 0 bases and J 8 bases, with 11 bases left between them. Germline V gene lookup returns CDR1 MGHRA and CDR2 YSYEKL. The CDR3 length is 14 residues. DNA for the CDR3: TGCGCCAGCAGCCAAGATCCAAGGGAGGACACCATATATTTT. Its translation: CASSQDPREDTIYF.

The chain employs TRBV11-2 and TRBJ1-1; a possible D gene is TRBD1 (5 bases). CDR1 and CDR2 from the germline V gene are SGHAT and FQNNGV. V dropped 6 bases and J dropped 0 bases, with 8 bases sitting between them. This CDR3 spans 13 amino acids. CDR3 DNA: TGTGCCAGCAGGGCAGGGCTGAACACTGAAGCTTTCTTT. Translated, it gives CASRAGLNTEAFF.

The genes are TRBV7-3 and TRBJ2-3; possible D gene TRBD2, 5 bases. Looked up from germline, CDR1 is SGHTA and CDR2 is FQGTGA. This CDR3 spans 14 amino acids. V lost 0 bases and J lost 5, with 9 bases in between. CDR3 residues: CASSLTGTRDTQYF. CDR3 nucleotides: TGTGCCAGCAGCTTAACAGGAACTAGAGATACGCAGTATTTT.